This T cell receptor beta chain was observed in a study of shared clonotypes between healthy human individuals. Study context: Per-donor plates numbered three CD4 naive, three CD4 memory, two CD8 naive and one CD8 memory. The study, taken as a whole, reports: Sharing of clonotypes among donors was expected to vary with sequencing depth.

V lost 5 bases and J lost 5, with 6 bases in between. In germline, CDR1 is SGHVS, CDR2 FNYEAQ. CDR3 length: 12 amino acids. As regards this clone: Its antigen remains unknown.

DNA at 150 to 250 ng, 25,000 to 30,000 T cell genomes, went into sorted-subset replicate PCRs. Original analysis: ImmunoSEQ output held junction-only sequences without quality scores, so filtering differed. Using immunoSEQ multiplex PCR, the repertoire was profiled, and TCRdb retains in-frame clones only, with some absent. V and J calls and clone size come straight from that table; D and trimming were deduced from the DNA. The sample comprises approximately 1,500,000 clones, approximately 96% of which are singletons, and 1.2% rests with the top ten. The TCR originated in a man aged 25 to 45 in good health. The sequencing sample was made of naive CD4+ T cells sorted from blood. Subset reported: CD45RA+ positively selected. The V gene is TRBV7-6, the J gene TRBJ2-2, with D uncertain. The CDR3 sequence is CASSTITGELFF. CDR3 nucleotides: TGTGCCAGCAGCACCATAACCGGGGAGCTGTTTTTT.